This T cell receptor beta chain was documented in a study of post-analysis software for immune sequencing data. As for the study in general: Relapsing-remitting, secondary progressive and progressive-relapsing courses of multiple sclerosis were included.

Whole-study findings and limits: Samples sharing a preparation batch grouped tightly together when assessed by F measure. Significantly lower normalized Chao1 diversity was found in patients with multiple sclerosis relative to controls. Patients carried roughly 5 TRBV segments more frequently than controls did, and TRBV5-6, TRBV5-1 and TRBV20-1 were among them.

Unique molecular identifiers were built into the TCR beta cDNA libraries. T cells numbering roughly 1 to 10 million yielded some 480,000 cDNA molecules. TCRdb passed the PCR reads through MiXCR, listing each CDR3 protein once. This sample yields roughly 540,000 distinct CDR3 sequences, of which around 34% are seen a single time; approximately 5.4% belongs to the top ten. About this clonotype itself: As yet, its antigen is unknown.

Trimming at V came to 3 bases and at J to 8 bases, leaving 11 bases not matched to a gene. The CDR3 length is 15 residues. Germline V gives CDR1 DFQATT, CDR2 SNEGSKA (reference sequence). The genes are TRBV20-1 and TRBJ2-1; 9 bases are shared with TRBD2. The receptor's source is a girl under 18 with multiple sclerosis. The sequencing input was blood. CDR3 sequence reads: CSARRQAGGYDEQFF. The CDR3, as DNA: TGCAGTGCTAGGAGGCAGGCGGGGGGGTATGATGAGCAGTTCTTC.